This T cell receptor (beta chain) originates from a study of T cell repertoires in cytomegalovirus infection. Study context: It was the public TCR beta signatures that indicated both CMV infection and matching HLA type.

One entry per CDR3 protein results from TCRdb running MiXCR on the reads. The sample has around 530,000 distinct CDR3 sequences, about a quarter seen once; the top ten hold under 15%. The CDR3 loop spans 13 amino acids. Trimming shortened V by 6 bases and J by 6 bases, and 12 bases separated the two germline ends. General study findings and limits: HLA-C-restricted, CMV-specific TCR beta clonotypes were dominant ex vivo. Summed frequency of shared TCR beta families picked out CMV carriers who also had the relevant HLA.

This clonotype appeared a few times. As yet, its antigen is unknown. V and J are TRBV12-3 or TRBV12-4 and TRBJ2-1; TRBD2 might be the D (6 bases). The sample consisted of PBMCs. This clonotype originated in a human donor in good health (CMV status not recorded). Some clones in this sample may be carry-over from other donors' samples. The CDR3 loop reads CASSTGLLNEQFF. The CDR3 DNA reads as TGTGCCAGCAGCACGGGACTCCTCAATGAGCAGTTCTTC.